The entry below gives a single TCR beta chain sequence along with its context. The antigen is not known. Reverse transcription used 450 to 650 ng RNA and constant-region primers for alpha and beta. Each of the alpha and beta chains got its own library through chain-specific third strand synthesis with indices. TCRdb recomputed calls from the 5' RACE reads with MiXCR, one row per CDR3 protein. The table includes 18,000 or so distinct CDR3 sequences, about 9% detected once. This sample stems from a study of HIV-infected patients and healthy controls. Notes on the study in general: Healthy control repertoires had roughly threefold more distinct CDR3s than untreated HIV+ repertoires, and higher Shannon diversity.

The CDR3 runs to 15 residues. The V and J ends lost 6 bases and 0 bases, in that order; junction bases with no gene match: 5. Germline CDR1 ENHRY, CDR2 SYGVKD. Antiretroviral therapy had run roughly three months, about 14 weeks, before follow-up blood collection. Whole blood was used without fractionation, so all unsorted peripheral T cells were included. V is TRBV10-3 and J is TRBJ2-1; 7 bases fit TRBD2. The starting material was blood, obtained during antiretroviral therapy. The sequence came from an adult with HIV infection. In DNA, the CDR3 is TGTGCCATCAGCGAGCGGGGCGGCTCCTACAATGAGCAGTTCTTC. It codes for CAISERGGSYNEQFF.